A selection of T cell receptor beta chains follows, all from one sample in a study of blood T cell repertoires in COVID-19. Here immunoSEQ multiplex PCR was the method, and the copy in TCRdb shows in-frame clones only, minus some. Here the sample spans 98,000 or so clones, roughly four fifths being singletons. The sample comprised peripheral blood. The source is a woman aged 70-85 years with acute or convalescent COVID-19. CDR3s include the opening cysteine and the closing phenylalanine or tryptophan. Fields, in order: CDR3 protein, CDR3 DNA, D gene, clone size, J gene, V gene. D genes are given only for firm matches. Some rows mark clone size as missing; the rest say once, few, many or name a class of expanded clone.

CASWTSGGTGELFF	TGCGCCAGCTGGACTAGCGGGGGGACCGGGGAGCTGTTTTTT	TRBD2	NA	TRBJ2-2	TRBV5-1
CASSPLGLAVNEQFF	TGTGCCAGCTCACCTTTGGGACTAGCGGTTAATGAGCAGTTCTTC	TRBD2	NA	TRBJ2-1	TRBV18
CASSLQGGSYNSPLHF	TGTGCCAGCAGCCTACAGGGGGGCTCCTATAATTCACCCCTCCACTTT	TRBD1	many	TRBJ1-6	TRBV5-8
CASSPGTGISYTF	TGTGCCAGCAGTCCCGGGACAGGGATAAGCTACACCTTC	TRBD1	NA	TRBJ1-2	TRBV6-2/TRBV6-3
CASSFKGRTEAFF	TGTGCCAGCAGCTTCAAGGGGAGGACTGAAGCTTTCTTT	NA	NA	TRBJ1-1	TRBV5-4
CASRPGTGVPSNYGYTF	TGTGCCAGCAGGCCAGGGACAGGGGTACCCTCTAACTATGGCTACACCTTC	TRBD1	NA	TRBJ1-2	TRBV27
CASSLTGGGGNTIYF	TGTGCCAGCAGTCTCACAGGGGGCGGGGGAAACACCATATATTTT	TRBD1	NA	TRBJ1-3	TRBV28
CASSQRGTGPRTNEKLFF	TGTGCCAGCAGCCAGAGAGGGACAGGGCCGCGCACTAATGAAAAACTGTTTTTT	TRBD1	NA	TRBJ1-4	TRBV3-1/TRBV3-2
CASRPPGTQNTGELFF	TGTGCCAGCAGGCCCCCCGGGACACAAAACACCGGGGAGCTGTTTTTT	NA	NA	TRBJ2-2	TRBV7-2
CASSSRQLSSYNEQFF	TGTGCCAGCAGCTCCCGACAGCTGAGCTCCTACAATGAGCAGTTCTTC	NA	NA	TRBJ2-1	TRBV7-2
CASSQDTGGLDEQYF	TGTGCCAGCAGCCAAGATACAGGGGGCCTCGACGAGCAGTACTTC	TRBD1	NA	TRBJ2-7	TRBV3-1/TRBV3-2
CARSLCGRAGNEQFF	TGTGCCAGAAGCTTGTGCGGGAGGGCCGGGAATGAGCAGTTCTTC	TRBD2	NA	TRBJ2-1	TRBV5-3
CASSRARADTQYF	TGTGCCAGCAGCCGGGCGCGGGCAGATACGCAGTATTTT	NA	once	TRBJ2-3	TRBV6-5
CASSQERQGANTEAFF	TGTGCCAGCAGCCAAGAGCGGCAGGGGGCGAACACTGAAGCTTTCTTT	TRBD1	NA	TRBJ1-1	TRBV4-2
CASSDSAGRRTGELFF	TGTGCCAGCAGCGATTCGGCAGGGCGCCGTACCGGGGAGCTGTTTTTT	NA	once	TRBJ2-2	TRBV9
CASSPRPGNTIYF	TGTGCCAGCAGCCCCAGGCCGGGAAACACCATATATTTT	NA	NA	TRBJ1-3	TRBV5-6
CASSIERLYGYTF	TGTGCCAGTAGTATTGAACGGTTGTATGGCTACACCTTC	NA	NA	TRBJ1-2	TRBV19
CASTVTSGTHNEQFF	TGTGCCAGCACTGTGACTAGCGGGACCCACAATGAGCAGTTCTTC	TRBD2	NA	TRBJ2-1	TRBV6-5
CASSRTGYYTF	TGTGCCAGCAGCCGGACAGGGTACTACACCTTC	TRBD1	NA	TRBJ1-2	TRBV7-2
CASSLQGGLNTGELFF	TGTGCCAGCAGCTTGCAGGGTGGCTTGAACACCGGGGAGCTGTTTTTT	NA	NA	TRBJ2-2	TRBV5-8
CASSFVQGDTGELFF	TGTGCCAGCAGCTTCGTACAGGGCGATACCGGGGAGCTGTTTTTT	NA	few	TRBJ2-2	TRBV5-4
CASSAGTGGRNSPLHF	TGTGCCAGCAGTGCCGGGACAGGGGGCCGCAATTCACCCCTCCACTTT	TRBD1	few	TRBJ1-6	TRBV6-1
CASSSLAGGGNEQFF	TGTGCCAGCAGTTCTCTAGCGGGAGGAGGCAATGAGCAGTTCTTC	TRBD2	NA	TRBJ2-1	TRBV28
CASSQDRGDRVGEKLFF	TGCGCCAGCAGCCAAGATAGGGGGGACAGGGTAGGCGAAAAACTGTTTTTT	TRBD1	NA	TRBJ1-4	TRBV4-3
CASSYGGTYEQYF	TGTGCCAGCAGTTACGGGGGGACCTACGAGCAGTACTTC	NA	NA	TRBJ2-7	TRBV6-6
CASSQLFSPRYGYTF	TGTGCCAGCAGTCAACTATTCTCCCCCCGCTATGGCTACACCTTC	NA	NA	TRBJ1-2	TRBV4-2
CASLLGQVQGNTEAFF	TGTGCCAGCTTACTAGGACAGGTTCAAGGGAACACTGAAGCTTTCTTT	TRBD1	once	TRBJ1-1	TRBV18
CASSRDRDAFF	TGTGCCAGCAGCCGGGACAGGGACGCTTTCTTT	TRBD1	NA	TRBJ1-1	TRBV7-9